This T cell receptor (beta chain) was observed in a study of PD-1 blockade in classical Hodgkin lymphoma. To note about this clone: What it binds is not known.

The study, taken as a whole, reports: Nothing has yet pinned down what causes the repertoire differences, possibly disease activity or prior therapy. Lower baseline TCR diversity was reported for newly diagnosed patients than for healthy donors.

Documented time point: newly diagnosed, previously untreated cHL patient sample. The study compared against PBMCs from newly diagnosed, untreated classical Hodgkin lymphoma. Clones were read by immunoSEQ multiplex PCR, and TCRdb kept only the in-frame ones, dropping some. The data hold 70,000 or so clones, with nearly 95% observed a single time. With 3 bases removed from V and 0 bases from J, the gap between germline ends came to 11 bases. Germline V lookup: CDR1 LGHNA, CDR2 YSLEER. This CDR3 is built from 16 residues. The source of this sequence is a human donor with classical Hodgkin lymphoma. The V call is TRBV4-3, the J call TRBJ1-4; possible D gene TRBD1, 5 bases. Sequenced material: peripheral blood mononuclear cells (PBMCs). The CDR3 DNA is TGCGCCAGCAGCCAGGGGCGAGGGGCAACTAATGAAAAACTGTTTTTT. Protein sequence: CASSQGRGATNEKLFF.